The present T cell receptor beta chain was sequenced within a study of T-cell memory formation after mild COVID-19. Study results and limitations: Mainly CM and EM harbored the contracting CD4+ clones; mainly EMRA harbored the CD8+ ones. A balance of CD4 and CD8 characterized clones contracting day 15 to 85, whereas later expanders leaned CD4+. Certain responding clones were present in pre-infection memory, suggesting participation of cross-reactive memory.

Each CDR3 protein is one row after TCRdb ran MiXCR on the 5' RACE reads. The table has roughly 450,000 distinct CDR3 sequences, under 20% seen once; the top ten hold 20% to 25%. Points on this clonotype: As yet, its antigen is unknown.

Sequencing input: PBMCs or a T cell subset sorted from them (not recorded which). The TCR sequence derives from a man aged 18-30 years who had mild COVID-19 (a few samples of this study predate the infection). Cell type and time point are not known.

The CDR3 protein is CASSLKTDTQYF. The CDR3 DNA is TGTGCCAGCAGCTTGAAGACAGATACGCAGTATTTT. The chain joins TRBV7-2 to TRBJ2-3; D gene unclear. Between the trimmed V and J ends, which lost 3 bases and 3 bases, there was a span of 4 bases. The CDR3 loop spans 12 amino acids. Germline CDR1 and CDR2: SGHTA and FQGNSA.